The 8 T cell receptor beta chains listed next were all sequenced from one sample in a study of blood T cell repertoires in COVID-19. Generated by immunoSEQ multiplex PCR, the TCRdb table keeps only in-frame clones and is missing some. In the table there are 55,000 to 90,000 clones, more than 70% of which are singletons. The sample comprised peripheral blood. All receptors derive from a human donor in a cohort sampled during active COVID-19.

The V call is TRBV5-6, the J call TRBJ1-1, with 7 bases lining up with TRBD1. V lost 4 bases to trimming and J lost 1 base; unmatched junction nucleotides: 16. There are 18 residues in the CDR3. Germline lookup yields CDR1 SGHDT and CDR2 YYEEEE. CDR3 protein: CASSNMLTGTNGNTEAFF. CDR3 nucleotide sequence: TGTGCCAGCAGCAACATGCTGACAGGGACGAACGGGAACACTGAAGCTTTCTTT. The entire variable domain, with the rest obtained from reference TRBV5-6 and TRBJ1-1, is as follows: DAGVTQSPTHLIKTRGQQVTLRCSPKSGHDTVSWYQQALGQGPQFIFQYYEEEERQRGNFPDRFSGHQFPNYSSELNVNALLLGDSALYLCASSNMLTGTNGNTEAFFGQGTRLTVV.

In DNA form, the CDR3 reads TGTGCCAGCAGTTACGATCCTCCGGGATTACAAGAGACCCAGTACTTC. Amino acids: CASSYDPPGLQETQYF. This chain links TRBV6-6 with TRBJ2-5; possible D gene TRBD2, 5 bases. CDR3 length equals 16 residues. Germline V gene data show CDR1 as MNHNY and CDR2 as SVGAGI (reference sequence). Trimming took 2 bases from V and 2 from J, leaving 15 bases between them.

In its sample, this clone was seen once. As DNA, the CDR3 is TGTGCCAGCGGACAAGCTAGCGACTACGAGCAGTACTTC. As protein: CASGQASDYEQYF. The gene calls are TRBV27 and TRBJ2-7; D is perhaps TRBD2 (6 bases). Trimming removed 8 bases from V and 3 bases from J, with 14 bases in between. The CDR3 extends over 13 amino acids. The V gene's germline CDR1 is MNHEY and CDR2 SMNVEV (reference sequence).

The V call is TRBV19, the J call TRBJ2-1, with 8 bases that match TRBD2. The germline CDR1 and CDR2 sequences are LNHDA and SQIVND (reference sequence). This CDR3 spans 14 amino acids. V trimming: 7 bases; J trimming: 4 bases; junction bases outside the gene matches: 6. The CDR3 bases are TGTGCCAGTACCCGGGCTAGCGGGTACAATGAGCAGTTCTTC. This codes for CASTRASGYNEQFF.

This sequence joins TRBV28 and TRBJ2-3; 13 bases map to TRBD2. Germline CDR1 and CDR2: MDHEN and SYDVKM. The CDR3 spans 16 residues. V gave up 3 bases and J gave up 4 bases; unmatched junction bases: 4. CDR3 coding DNA: TGTGCCAGCAGTTTGACTAGCGGGAGGCTTTCAGATACGCAGTATTTT. Translated, it gives CASSLTSGRLSDTQYF.

With respect to this clone: At one boundary the junction diverges from the germline segment, which might be a read error. The chain couples TRBV7-7 to TRBJ2-1; TRBD2 aligns across 8 bases. Germline CDR1 and CDR2: SSHAT and FNYEAQ (reference sequence). This CDR3 comprises 15 residues. The CDR3: CASSLDGGGYNEQFF. The DNA for the CDR3 is TGTGCTAGCAGCTTAGATGGCGGGGGGTACAATGAGCAGTTCTTC. The variable domain in full, with the rest retrieved from reference TRBV7-7 and TRBJ2-1, is GAGVSQSPRYKVTKRGQDVTLRCDPISSHATLYWYQQALGQGPEFLTYFNYEAQPDKSGLPSDRFSAERPEGSISTLTIQRTEQRDSAMYRCASSLDGGGYNEQFFGPGTRLTVL.

The rearrangement joins TRBV7-9 to TRBJ2-3; D might be TRBD2 (6 bases). The germline V gene encodes CDR1 SEHNR and CDR2 FQNEAQ (reference sequence). V was trimmed by 5 bases and J by 1 base, leaving 19 bases between them. This CDR3 spans 17 amino acids. The CDR3 protein is CASSPSRGGGGTDTQYF. CDR3 bases: TGTGCCAGCAGCCCCAGCCGGGGCGGAGGGGGCACAGATACGCAGTATTTT.

This clone is a singleton in its sample. This rearrangement joins TRBV7-2 to TRBJ2-5; TRBD2 aligns across 14 bases. The CDR3 consists of 17 residues. Trimming took 5 bases from V and 2 from J; bases not matched to a gene: 7. CDR1 is SGHTA and CDR2 is FQGNSA in the germline V gene. CDR3: CASSVRLAGGVQETQYF. As DNA, the CDR3 is TGTGCCAGCAGCGTACGACTAGCGGGAGGGGTTCAAGAGACCCAGTACTTC. The full variable domain, with the rest looked up from reference TRBV7-2 and TRBJ2-5, is GAGVSQSPSNKVTEKGKDVELRCDPISGHTALYWYRQSLGQGLEFLIYFQGNSAPDKSGLPSDRFSAERTGGSVSTLTIQRTQQEDSAVYLCASSVRLAGGVQETQYFGPGTRLLVL.